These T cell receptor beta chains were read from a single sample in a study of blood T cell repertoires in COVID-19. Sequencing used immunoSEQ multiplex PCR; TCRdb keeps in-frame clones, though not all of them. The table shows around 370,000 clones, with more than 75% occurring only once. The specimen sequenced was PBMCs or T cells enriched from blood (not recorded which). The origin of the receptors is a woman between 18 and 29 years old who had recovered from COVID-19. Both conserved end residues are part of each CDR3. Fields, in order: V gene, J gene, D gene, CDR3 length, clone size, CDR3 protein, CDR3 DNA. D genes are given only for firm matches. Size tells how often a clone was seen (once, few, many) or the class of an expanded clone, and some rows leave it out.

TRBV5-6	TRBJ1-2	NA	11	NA	CASSPGAGYTF	TGTGCCAGCAGCCCTGGGGCCGGCTACACCTTC
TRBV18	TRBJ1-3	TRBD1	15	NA	CASSPEGALGNTIYF	TGTGCCAGCTCACCCGAGGGGGCGCTTGGAAACACCATATATTTT
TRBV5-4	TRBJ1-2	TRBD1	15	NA	CASSSRQGGGDGYTF	TGTGCCAGCAGCTCCAGACAGGGGGGTGGAGATGGCTACACCTTC
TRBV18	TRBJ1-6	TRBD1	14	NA	CASSLGQGYSPLHF	TGTGCCAGCTCTCTCGGACAGGGTTATTCACCCCTCCACTTT
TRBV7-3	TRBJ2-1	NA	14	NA	CASSLTGSGNEQFF	TGTGCCAGCAGCTTAACGGGTTCGGGCAATGAGCAGTTCTTC
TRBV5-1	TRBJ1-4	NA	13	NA	CASSSRTDRKLFF	TGCGCCAGCAGCTCTCGGACAGACAGAAAACTGTTTTTT
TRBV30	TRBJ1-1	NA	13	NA	CAWTEGIMHGAFF	TGTGCCTGGACGGAGGGGATAATGCATGGAGCTTTCTTT
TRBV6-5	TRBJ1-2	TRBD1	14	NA	CASSSAQGGYGYTF	TGTGCCAGCAGTTCCGCCCAGGGGGGCTATGGCTACACCTTC
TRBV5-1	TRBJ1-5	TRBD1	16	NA	CASSILPTGANQPQHF	TGCGCCAGCAGCATATTACCGACAGGGGCGAATCAGCCCCAGCATTTT
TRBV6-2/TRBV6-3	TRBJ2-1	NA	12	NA	CASSLYRNEQFF	TGTGCCAGCAGTCTCTATCGCAATGAGCAGTTCTTC
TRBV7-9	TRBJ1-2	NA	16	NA	CASSLEVRVRVHGYTF	TGTGCCAGCAGCTTAGAAGTCAGGGTCCGCGTGCATGGCTACACCTTC
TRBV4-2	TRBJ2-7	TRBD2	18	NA	CASSKFSSGDSISYEQYF	TGTGCCAGCAGTAAATTTTCTAGCGGGGACTCCATCTCCTACGAGCAGTACTTC
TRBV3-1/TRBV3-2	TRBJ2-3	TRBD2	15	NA	CASSQGGGLLDTQYF	TGTGCCAGCAGCCAAGGCGGGGGGTTGTTAGATACGCAGTATTTT
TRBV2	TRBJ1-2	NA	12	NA	CASRGDSRGYTF	TGTGCCAGCAGGGGGGACTCTCGGGGCTACACCTTC
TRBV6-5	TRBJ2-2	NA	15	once	CASGLRQGDTGELFF	TGTGCCAGCGGGTTGCGGCAGGGCGACACCGGGGAGCTGTTTTTT
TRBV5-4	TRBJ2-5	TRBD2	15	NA	CASSPGTSGGETQYF	TGTGCCAGCAGCCCGGGGACTAGCGGGGGAGAGACCCAGTACTTC
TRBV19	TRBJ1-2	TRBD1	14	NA	CASTYADRYYGYTF	TGTGCCAGTACCTACGCGGACAGGTACTATGGCTACACCTTC
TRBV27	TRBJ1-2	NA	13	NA	CASSLGGGSGYTF	TGTGCCAGCAGTTTAGGGGGGGGGAGTGGCTACACCTTC
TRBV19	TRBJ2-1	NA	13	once	CASSARLVNEQFF	TGTGCCAGTAGTGCCCGACTAGTCAATGAGCAGTTCTTC
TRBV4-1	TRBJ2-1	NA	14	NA	CASSQPGQVPEQFF	TGCGCCAGCAGCCAGCCGGGACAAGTCCCTGAGCAGTTCTTC